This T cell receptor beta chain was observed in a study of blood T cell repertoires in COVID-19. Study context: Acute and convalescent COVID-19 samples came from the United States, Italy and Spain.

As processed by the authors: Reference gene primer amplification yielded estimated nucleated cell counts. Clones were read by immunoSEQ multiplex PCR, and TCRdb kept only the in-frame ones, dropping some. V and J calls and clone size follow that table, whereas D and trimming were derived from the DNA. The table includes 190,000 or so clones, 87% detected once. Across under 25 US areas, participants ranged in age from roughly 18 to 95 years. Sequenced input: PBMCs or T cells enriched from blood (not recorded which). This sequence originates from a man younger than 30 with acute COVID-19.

CDR3 region: CASSNASDVWRGNQPQHF. CDR3 DNA sequence: TGTGCCAGCAGCAATGCCTCTGACGTTTGGAGGGGCAATCAGCCCCAGCATTTT. The chain recombines TRBV21-1 with TRBJ1-5. TRBV21-1 is tagged as a pseudogene. CDR3 length: 18 residues.